These 9 T cell receptor beta chains were all obtained from the same sample, sequenced in a study of T cells after yellow fever vaccination. TCRdb reanalysed the 5' RACE reads using MiXCR and keeps one entry per CDR3 protein. This table has just over 300,000 distinct CDR3 sequences, approximately 3.9% appearing once. Sample: PBMCs, taken on the day of the yellow fever booster vaccination. Receptor source: a man younger than 35 who received the YFV17D yellow fever vaccine.

This clonotype was counted many times. V usage is TRBV5-1 and J usage is TRBJ2-6; D is unclear. Germline V CDR1 and CDR2: SGHRS, YFSETQ. The CDR3 is 15 residues long. Trimming took 4 bases from V and 0 from J, leaving 8 bases between them. CDR3 in amino acids: CASSLRLSGANVLTF. The CDR3 nucleotides are TGCGCCAGCAGCCTCCGACTCTCTGGGGCCAACGTCCTGACTTTC. Complete variable domain (other parts from reference TRBV5-1 and TRBJ2-6): KAGVTQTPRYLIKTRGQQVTLSCSPISGHRSVSWYQQTPGQGLQFLFEYFSETQRNKGNFPGRFSGRQFSNSRSEMNVSTLELGDSALYLCASSLRLSGANVLTFGAGSRLTVL.

The V call is TRBV18, the J call TRBJ1-4; weak D call: TRBD1 (5 bases). Per germline, CDR1 KGHSH and CDR2 LQKENI. The length of the CDR3 is 13 residues. With 3 bases removed from V and 8 bases from J, the gap between germline ends came to 10 bases. The CDR3 DNA is TGTGCCAGCTCACCGGGGGGAAGGGAAAAACTGTTTTTT. Protein product: CASSPGGREKLFF.

This clonotype occurred a few times. This rearrangement joins TRBV12-3 or TRBV12-4 to TRBJ2-2; no clear D. This CDR3 is built from 14 residues. Trimming pared 2 bases from V and 5 bases from J, leaving 9 bases between. The CDR3 nucleotides read TGTGCCAGCAGTTTAAGTGGCGGTACCGGGGAGCTGTTTTTT. Protein sequence: CASSLSGGTGELFF.

This clonotype was counted a few times. This chain connects TRBV6-6 to TRBJ1-5; the D is unclear. CDR3 size: 17 residues. V was clipped by 8 bases and J by 0 bases, with 20 bases between them. Germline CDR1 and CDR2: MNHNY and SVGAGI (reference sequence). The CDR3 reads CASLKDHISNSNQPQHF. The CDR3 DNA is TGTGCCAGCCTGAAGGATCACATATCAAATAGCAATCAGCCCCAGCATTTT.

This clonotype was observed many times. This sequence joins TRBV12-3 or TRBV12-4 and TRBJ2-1, with 9 bases fitting TRBD2. The CDR3 has 15 amino acids. The V segment lost 3 bases and the J segment 9 bases; nucleotides outside the gene matches: 9. CDR3 sequence (DNA): TGTGCCAGCAGTTTTCGGCGGGGGGGCATCGGTGAGCAGTTCTTC. Its protein is CASSFRRGGIGEQFF.

J is TRBJ1-1 and V is TRBV5-1; a weak D match, TRBD1 (5 bases). V lost 1 base and J 4 bases, leaving 11 bases between the germline ends. Per germline, CDR1 SGHRS and CDR2 YFSETQ. The CDR3 has 14 residues. CDR3 sequence (DNA): TGCGCCAGCAGCTTGCAGGGTTTAGCCACTGAAGCTTTCTTT. Translated: CASSLQGLATEAFF.

This clonotype appeared many times. The CDR3 spells CSARVGGARDTQYF. CDR3 DNA sequence: TGCAGTGCTAGAGTGGGGGGGGCGAGAGATACGCAGTATTTT. This chain uses TRBV20-1 with TRBJ2-3; weak D call: TRBD2 (7 bases). This CDR3 has 14 residues. Germline V CDR1 and CDR2: DFQATT, SNEGSKA (reference sequence). V dropped 1 base and J dropped 5 bases, with 13 bases sitting between them.

The chain carries TRBV6-5 and TRBJ2-6, with 8 bases identical to TRBD2. The CDR3 length is 15 residues. Germline V gene sequence: CDR1 MNHEY, CDR2 SVGAGI. After removal of 10 bases from V and 2 bases from J, the junction contained 7 bases not matched to a gene. The CDR3 loop is CATQGAGAGANVLTF. The DNA of the CDR3 is TGTGCCACCCAGGGAGCGGGGGCTGGGGCCAACGTCCTGACTTTC.

This rearrangement joins TRBV6-5 to TRBJ2-2, with D maybe TRBD2 (7 bases). CDR3 length: 16 residues. Germline CDR1 is MNHEY and CDR2 is SVGAGI. Trimming removed 5 bases at V and 8 bases at J, with 21 bases between. Written as DNA, the CDR3 is TGTGCCAGCAGTCCCACGGGGGGCGATTCTTCTGGGGAGCTGTTTTTT. This gives the protein CASSPTGGDSSGELFF.